What follows is one T cell receptor beta chain and its context. This CDR3 region has 20 residues. V was pared by 4 bases and J by 0 bases, with 21 bases between. Germline V gene data show CDR1 as KGHDR and CDR2 as SFDVKD. The protocol was immunoSEQ multiplex PCR, while the TCRdb copy is restricted to in-frame clones and leaves out a portion. Found here are approximately 120,000 clones, around 87% of them singletons; the top ten hold 2.9%. The data are from a study of control samples from healthy donors and cancer patients. The chain carries TRBV24-1 and TRBJ2-6; the D gene is possibly TRBD1 (7 bases). This receptor was identified in a man in his 60s in good health. The sequencing sample was made of blood. The CDR3 sequence: CATSETIGQGGSSGANVLTF. CDR3 DNA sequence: TGTGCCACCAGTGAGACTATCGGCCAGGGGGGAAGCTCTGGGGCCAACGTCCTGACTTTC.